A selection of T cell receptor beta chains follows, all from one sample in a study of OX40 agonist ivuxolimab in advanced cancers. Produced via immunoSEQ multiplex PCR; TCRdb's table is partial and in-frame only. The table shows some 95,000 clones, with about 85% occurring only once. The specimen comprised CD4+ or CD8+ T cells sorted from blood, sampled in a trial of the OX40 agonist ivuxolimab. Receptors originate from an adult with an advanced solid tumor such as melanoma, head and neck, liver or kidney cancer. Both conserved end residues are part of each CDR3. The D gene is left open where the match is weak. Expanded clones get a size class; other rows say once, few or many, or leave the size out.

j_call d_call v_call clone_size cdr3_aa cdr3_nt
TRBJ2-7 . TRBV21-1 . CASTTGQGGYEQYF TGTGCCAGCACTACGGGACAGGGTGGTTACGAGCAGTACTTC
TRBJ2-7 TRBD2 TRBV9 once CASSVEAGTTYEQYF TGTGCCAGCAGCGTAGAAGCGGGAACAACCTACGAGCAGTACTTC
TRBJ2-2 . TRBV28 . CASSRHQGWETGELFF TGTGCCAGCAGTCGGCATCAGGGGTGGGAGACCGGGGAGCTGTTTTTT
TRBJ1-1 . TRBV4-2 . CASSQVLTEAFF TGTGCCAGCAGCCAGGTACTGACTGAAGCTTTCTTT
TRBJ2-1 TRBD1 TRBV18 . CASSPSGTGYNEQFF TGTGCCAGCTCCCCATCCGGGACAGGGTACAATGAGCAGTTCTTC
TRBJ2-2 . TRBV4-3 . CASSQEFPGQLDTGELFF TGCGCCAGCAGCCAAGAATTCCCGGGACAACTAGACACCGGGGAGCTGTTTTTT
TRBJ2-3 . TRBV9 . CASSAPSTDTQYF TGTGCCAGCAGCGCCCCAAGCACAGATACGCAGTATTTT
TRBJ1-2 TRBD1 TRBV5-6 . CASSRDRGQNYGYTF TGTGCCAGCAGTCGGGACAGGGGGCAGAACTATGGCTACACCTTC
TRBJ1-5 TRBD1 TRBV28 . CASSLGGQGNQPQHF TGTGCCAGCAGTTTAGGAGGACAGGGAAATCAGCCCCAGCATTTT
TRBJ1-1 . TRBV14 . CASSQAFIESEAFF TGTGCCAGCAGCCAAGCCTTTATCGAGAGTGAAGCTTTCTTT
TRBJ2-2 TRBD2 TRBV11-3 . CASSSNLLAGLTGELFF TGTGCCAGCAGCTCGAACCTACTAGCGGGCCTCACCGGGGAGCTGTTTTTT
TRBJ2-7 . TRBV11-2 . CASSSTGPKSSYEQYF TGTGCCAGCAGCTCAACCGGACCAAAGAGCTCCTACGAGCAGTACTTC
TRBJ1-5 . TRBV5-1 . CASSLGVGNQPQHF TGCGCCAGCAGCTTGGGGGTTGGCAATCAGCCCCAGCATTTT
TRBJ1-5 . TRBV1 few CTRRELDYSNQPQHF TGCACCAGGAGGGAATTGGATTATAGCAATCAGCCCCAGCATTTT
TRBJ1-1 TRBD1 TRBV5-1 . CASSTNPRGVTEAFF TGCGCCAGCAGCACCAATCCCAGGGGGGTCACTGAAGCTTTCTTT
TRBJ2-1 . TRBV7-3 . CASSLSLWGEQFF TGTGCCAGCAGCTTAAGTCTGTGGGGAGAGCAGTTCTTC
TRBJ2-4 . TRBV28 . CASSHGSGAENIQYF TGTGCCAGCAGCCATGGGTCGGGGGCTGAAAACATTCAGTACTTC
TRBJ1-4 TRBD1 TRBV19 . CASSMHRGRTVLFF TGTGCCAGTAGTATGCACAGGGGGCGGACGGTCTTGTTTTTT
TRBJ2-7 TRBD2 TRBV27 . CASSLFGGRDYEQYF TGTGCCAGCAGTTTATTTGGCGGGAGGGACTACGAGCAGTACTTC
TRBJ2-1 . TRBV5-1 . CASSLARGLYNEQFF TGCGCCAGCAGCTTGGCGCGGGGGCTTTACAATGAGCAGTTCTTC
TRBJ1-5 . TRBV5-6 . CASSFGTSGPQHF TGTGCCAGCAGCTTCGGTACATCGGGGCCCCAGCATTTT
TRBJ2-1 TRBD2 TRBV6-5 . CASSSHGLAGSDEQFF TGTGCCAGCAGTTCACATGGACTAGCGGGATCGGATGAGCAGTTCTTC
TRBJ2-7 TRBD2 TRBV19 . CASPWTGGFKNPGTSGSPMNF TGTGCCAGTCCGTGGACAGGGGGGTTTAAGAACCCCGGGACTAGCGGGAGTCCCATGAACTTC
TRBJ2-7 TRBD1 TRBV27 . CASSPPGQRFREQYF TGTGCCAGCAGTCCTCCGGGACAGAGGTTTAGAGAGCAGTACTTC
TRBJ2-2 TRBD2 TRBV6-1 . CASSEEFWTSGRAAGELFF TGTGCCAGCAGTGAGGAGTTTTGGACTAGCGGGAGGGCCGCCGGGGAGCTGTTTTTT
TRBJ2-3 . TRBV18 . CASSPLKLASEDTQYF TGTGCCAGCTCACCACTGAAGCTAGCGAGCGAGGATACGCAGTATTTT
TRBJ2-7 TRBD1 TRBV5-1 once CASSLRGTDPYEQYF TGCGCCAGCAGCTTGAGGGGGACAGATCCCTACGAGCAGTACTTC
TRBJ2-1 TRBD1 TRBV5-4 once CASSLGVDRDRFF TGTGCCAGCAGCTTGGGTGTTGACAGGGATCGGTTCTTC
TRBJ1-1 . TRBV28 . CASSLQGFNTEAFF TGTGCCAGCAGTTTACAAGGGTTTAACACTGAAGCTTTCTTT
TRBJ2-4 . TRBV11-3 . CASSPNSGQGAIQYF TGTGCCAGCAGCCCGAACTCCGGGCAGGGAGCCATTCAGTACTTC
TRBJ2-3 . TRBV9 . CASRGASDTDTQYF TGTGCCAGCAGGGGGGCTAGCGATACAGATACGCAGTATTTT
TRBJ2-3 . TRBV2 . CASSGITDSVRTDTQYF TGTGCCAGCAGCGGTATCACGGACTCAGTTCGGACAGATACGCAGTATTTT
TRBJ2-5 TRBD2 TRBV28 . CASSGGRETLEETQYF TGTGCCAGCTCAGGTGGGCGGGAGACACTAGAAGAGACCCAGTACTTC
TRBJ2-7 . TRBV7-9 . CASSLLRGRVYEQYF TGTGCCAGCAGCTTGTTACGGGGCCGCGTCTACGAGCAGTACTTC
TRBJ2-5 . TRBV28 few CASRKGTRVETQYF TGTGCCAGCAGGAAAGGGACACGGGTCGAGACCCAGTACTTC
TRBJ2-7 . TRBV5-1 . CASSLDFQAYEQYF TGCGCCAGCAGCTTGGATTTTCAAGCCTACGAGCAGTACTTC
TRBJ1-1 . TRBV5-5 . CASSLVGPFTLARNTEAFF TGTGCCAGCAGCTTGGTGGGACCTTTCACCCTGGCAAGGAACACTGAAGCTTTCTTT
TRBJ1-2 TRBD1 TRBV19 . CASSTPGTGGGYGYTF TGTGCCAGTAGTACCCCCGGGACAGGGGGGGGCTATGGCTACACCTTC
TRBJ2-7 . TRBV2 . CASSDGGYEQYF TGTGCCAGCAGTGATGGGGGCTACGAGCAGTACTTC
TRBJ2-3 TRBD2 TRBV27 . CASSDGTSGYGTDTQYF TGTGCCAGCAGCGACGGGACTAGCGGCTACGGCACAGATACGCAGTATTTT
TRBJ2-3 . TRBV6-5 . CASSPRGPDTQYF TGTGCCAGCAGTCCGAGGGGCCCAGATACGCAGTATTTT
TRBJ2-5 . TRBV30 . CAWASRLGETQYF TGTGCCTGGGCCTCCCGACTCGGAGAGACCCAGTACTTC
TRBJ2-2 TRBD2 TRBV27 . CASTLQGLAGGLGGELFF TGTGCCAGCACCTTGCAGGGACTAGCGGGAGGGCTTGGCGGGGAGCTGTTTTTT
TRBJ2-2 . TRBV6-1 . CASRAGGTGELFF TGTGCCAGCAGGGCAGGGGGGACCGGGGAGCTGTTTTTT
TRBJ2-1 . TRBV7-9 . CASSFYNEQFF TGTGCCAGCAGCTTTTACAATGAGCAGTTCTTC